Listed below are T cell receptor beta chains from one sample, sequenced in a study of chemoradiotherapy in HPV16-positive cancers. Clones were read by immunoSEQ multiplex PCR, and TCRdb kept only the in-frame ones, dropping some. The data hold roughly 10,000 clones, with around 70% observed a single time. The sample was gathered from a patient who underwent chemoradiotherapy. These receptor sequences come from a human donor with HPV-associated anogenital cancer. Each CDR3 is given with its conserved first and last residue. Fields, in order: D gene, J gene, clone size, V gene, CDR3 DNA, CDR3 protein. The D gene is left open where the match is weak. Clone size is not always given. Where it is, it says once, few, many or a class for expanded clones.

-	TRBJ2-2	-	TRBV14	TGTGCCAGCAGCCAAGCGGGGGTTATGGGGACCGGGGAGCTGTTTTTT	CASSQAGVMGTGELFF
-	TRBJ1-2	medium-sized	TRBV6-1	TGTGCCAGCAGTGAACGGCAGGACTATGGCTACACCTTC	CASSERQDYGYTF
TRBD1	TRBJ2-7	-	TRBV7-9	TGTGCCAGCACCACCACAGGGGGGCTCGAGCAGTACTTC	CASTTTGGLEQYF
-	TRBJ2-5	-	TRBV27	TGTGCCAGCAGTTGGGGGCTCGGAGAGACCCAGTACTTC	CASSWGLGETQYF
-	TRBJ2-3	-	TRBV7-2	TGTGCCAGCAGCTTACTGACTGCTTCAGATACGCAGTATTTT	CASSLLTASDTQYF
-	TRBJ2-7	-	TRBV7-8	TGTGCCAGCAGCACACACAGGGTCGTATACAGCTACGAGCAGTACTTC	CASSTHRVVYSYEQYF
TRBD2	TRBJ2-1	-	TRBV4-1	TGCGCCAGCAGCCAAGCTTCCGGGACTAGATCTTCCAATGAGCAGTTCTTC	CASSQASGTRSSNEQFF
-	TRBJ2-7	-	TRBV9	TGTGCCAGCAGCGCCCCGGACATCTCCTACGAGCAGTACTTC	CASSAPDISYEQYF
-	TRBJ2-3	-	TRBV5-4	TGTGCCAGCAGCTTGGGTACTACAGATACGCAGTATTTT	CASSLGTTDTQYF
TRBD2	TRBJ2-3	-	TRBV7-6	TGTGCCAGCAGCGAGGGACTAGCGGGAGTGGGAGATACGCAGTATTTT	CASSEGLAGVGDTQYF
TRBD2	TRBJ2-1	-	TRBV19	TGTGCCAGTAGTCCCTCAGAGAGACTAGCGGGATTCGAGCAGTTCTTC	CASSPSERLAGFEQFF